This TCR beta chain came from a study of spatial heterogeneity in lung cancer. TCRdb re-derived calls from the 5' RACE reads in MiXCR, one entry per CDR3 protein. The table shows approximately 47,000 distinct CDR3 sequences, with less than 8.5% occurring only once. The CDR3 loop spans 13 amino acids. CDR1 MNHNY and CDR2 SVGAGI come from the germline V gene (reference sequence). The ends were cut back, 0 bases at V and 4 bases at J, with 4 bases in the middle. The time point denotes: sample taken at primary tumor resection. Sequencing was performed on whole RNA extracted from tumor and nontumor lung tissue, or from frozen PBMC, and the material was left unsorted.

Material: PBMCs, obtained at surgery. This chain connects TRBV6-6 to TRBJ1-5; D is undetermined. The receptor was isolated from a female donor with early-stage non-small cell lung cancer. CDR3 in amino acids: CASSYSANQPQHF. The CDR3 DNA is TGTGCCAGCAGTTACTCAGCGAATCAGCCCCAGCATTTT.